This T cell receptor beta chain was captured in a study of molecular identifiers for immune sequencing clone quantification. General study results and limits: Highly expanded clone sizes could be underestimated through barcode sharing by identical TCR molecules.

Previously described methods and listed TCR primers were employed for the bulk TCR libraries. In TCRdb, the PCR reads were re-called with MiXCR into one record per CDR3 protein. The data contain over 55,000 distinct CDR3 sequences, around 17% of them singletons. This clonotype turned up a few times. Its antigen remains unidentified. This may arise from a read error, as a much more abundant clone is one base away. Sorting defined naive CD8 T cells as CD8+CD4-CCR7+CD45RA+. The CDR3 loop spans 15 amino acids. The chain links TRBV12-3 or TRBV12-4 to TRBJ1-1; tentatively, D is TRBD1 (6 bases). The specimen was naive CD8+ T cells from blood, with Jurkat cell RNA spiked in. The subset is: FACS-sorted CD8+CD4-CCR7+CD45RA+ naive T cells. The sequence was obtained from a human donor in good health. Some libraries in this study had Jurkat cell RNA spiked in. The CDR3 bases are TGTGCCAGCAGTTTTGTCCAGGGGATAGATACTGAAGCTTCCTTT. Protein sequence: CASSFVQGIDTEASF.